This TCR beta chain was recovered during a study of blood T cell repertoires in COVID-19. Germline assignment: CDR1 MNHEY and CDR2 SVGAGI. Unmatched junction bases numbered 7, after V lost 4 bases and J lost 6 bases. The CDR3 is made up of 14 amino acids. Generated by immunoSEQ multiplex PCR, the TCRdb table keeps only in-frame clones and is missing some. The sample includes roughly 200,000 clones, roughly 86% of them seen just once. This clonotype was sampled from a middle-aged man with active or convalescent COVID-19. Specimen: peripheral blood. V gene TRBV6-5 combines with J gene TRBJ2-7, with 9 nucleotides matching TRBD2. CDR3 amino acids: CASSWGLAGFEQYF. The CDR3 DNA follows: TGTGCCAGCAGTTGGGGGCTAGCGGGGTTCGAGCAGTACTTC.